The next 13 T cell receptor beta chains were all read from a single sample in a study of T cell responses to AZD1222 COVID-19 vaccine. TCRdb's table, derived via immunoSEQ multiplex PCR, lists solely in-frame clones and lacks some. Of over 95,000 clones detected, more than 85% appear once; the ten largest clones hold 6.5% to 10%. The sample here was peripheral blood, taken 28 days after the second AZD1222 dose. Source of these receptors: an adult who received the AZD1222 COVID-19 vaccine.

The rearrangement joins TRBV2 to TRBJ1-5; unclear D gene. V was trimmed by 4 bases and J by 9 bases, leaving 16 bases between them. This CDR3 is built from 14 residues. The germline V gene encodes CDR1 SNHLY and CDR2 FYNNEI. In DNA form, the CDR3 reads TGTGCCAGCAGTGGCCTGGGGAATGTGCGGCCCCAGCATTTT. Translated: CASSGLGNVRPQHF.

This chain joins TRBV19 and TRBJ2-6; unclear D gene. V was clipped by 7 bases and J by 2 bases, with 21 bases between them. CDR1 is LNHDA and CDR2 is SQIVND in the germline V gene (reference sequence). This CDR3 is 18 amino acids long. CDR3 in amino acids: CASNSRTLTFPGANVLTF. Written as DNA, the CDR3 is TGTGCCAGTAACTCCAGGACCTTGACCTTCCCTGGGGCCAACGTCCTGACTTTC.

The chain combines TRBV28 with TRBJ2-1; 14 bases align to TRBD2. This CDR3 has 23 residues. V lost 4 bases and J lost 1; bases outside the gene matches: 21. Per the germline V gene, CDR1 is MDHEN and CDR2 is SYDVKM. The DNA for the CDR3 is TGTGCCAGCAGTTCCTGGGTCCCGGGGGGACTAGCGGGAGTTGGTGGGTCCTACAATGAGCAGTTCTTC. Translation gives CASSSWVPGGLAGVGGSYNEQFF.

This clone was counted a few times. The gene calls are TRBV30 and TRBJ2-6, with D possibly being TRBD2 (6 bases). Trimming left V 3 bases short and J 3 bases short, with 9 bases between. Germline V gene sequence: CDR1 GTSNPN, CDR2 SVGIG (reference sequence). This CDR3 is built from 14 residues. The CDR3 region is CAWSRGNGANVLTF. DNA for the CDR3: TGTGCCTGGAGCCGGGGGAATGGGGCCAACGTCCTGACTTTC.

The chain joins TRBV2 to TRBJ2-2, with 7 positions matching TRBD1. Germline lookup yields CDR1 SNHLY and CDR2 FYNNEI. The CDR3 spans 14 residues. With 6 bases clipped from V and 1 base from J, the junction kept 2 bases outside the gene matches. In DNA form, the CDR3 reads TGTGCCAGCAGGGGGACAGAGAACACCGGGGAGCTGTTTTTT. This codes for CASRGTENTGELFF.

This chain links TRBV7-9 with TRBJ2-2; D ambiguous. Trimming stripped 1 base from V and 0 bases from J, with 6 bases between. Looked up from germline, CDR1 is SEHNR and CDR2 is FQNEAQ (reference sequence). The CDR3 has 15 residues. The CDR3, as DNA: TGTGCCAGCAGCTTAGGAACTCCGAACACCGGGGAGCTGTTTTTT. Protein: CASSLGTPNTGELFF.

V is TRBV29-1 and J is TRBJ2-5; the D is unclear. The CDR3 is 13 amino acids. Looked up from germline, CDR1 is SQVTM and CDR2 is ANQGSEA. The ends were cut back, 6 bases at V and 4 bases at J, with 15 bases in the middle. The CDR3 reads CSVVTDFGETQYF. CDR3 in DNA: TGCAGCGTAGTCACAGACTTTGGAGAGACCCAGTACTTC.

In its sample, this clone was seen once. The rearrangement joins TRBV2 to TRBJ1-1; D ambiguous. Per the germline V gene, CDR1 is SNHLY and CDR2 is FYNNEI. The CDR3 is 14 residues long. Trimming stripped 5 bases from V and 3 bases from J, with 13 bases between. The DNA of the CDR3 is TGTGCCAGCAGTCCGACACTAAGGGACACTGAAGCTTTCTTT. This gives the protein CASSPTLRDTEAFF.

This clone was seen a few times. At one boundary the junction diverges from the germline segment, which might be a read error. This rearrangement joins TRBV12-3 or TRBV12-4 to TRBJ1-5; D gene uncertain. CDR3 length equals 12 residues. CDR3 in DNA: TGTGCCAGCAGTTTCCTGGAAGGCCCCCCGCATTTT. Its protein product is CASSFLEGPPHF.

The chain recombines TRBV2 with TRBJ1-1; D might be TRBD1 (6 bases). CDR1 is SNHLY and CDR2 is FYNNEI in the germline V gene. Deletions cut 8 bases from V and 7 bases from J, with 23 bases between. This CDR3 has 15 residues. The CDR3 bases are TGTGCCAGCTCCTATGGAACAGGGCGTCAATTTGAAGCTTTCTTT. Protein sequence: CASSYGTGRQFEAFF.

This clone has just one count. V is TRBV3-1 (or the pseudogene TRBV3-2) and J is TRBJ2-1, with D tentatively TRBD1 (6 bases). The germline V gene has CDR1 LGHDT and CDR2 YNNKEL (reference sequence). The CDR3 has 15 residues. Deletions cut 0 bases from V and 5 bases from J, with 11 bases between. The CDR3 coding sequence is TGTGCCAGCAGCCAAGAACCGGGACAAAACAATGAGCAGTTCTTC. Its translation is CASSQEPGQNNEQFF.

This chain links TRBV10-3 with TRBJ1-3; D is unclear. V lost 1 base and J 0 bases, leaving 10 bases between the germline ends. Germline CDR1 is ENHRY and CDR2 is SYGVKD. The CDR3 is 16 amino acids. CDR3 in DNA: TGTGCCATCAGTGAGTATAGAGATCTCTCTGGAAACACCATATATTTT. Protein sequence: CAISEYRDLSGNTIYF.

The gene calls are TRBV9 and TRBJ2-1; D remains unclear. CDR1 and CDR2 (germline): SGDLS, YYNGEE. V was pared by 0 bases and J by 8 bases, with 9 bases between. This CDR3 has 13 residues. The CDR3 protein is CASSVGVKDEQFF. As DNA, the CDR3 is TGTGCCAGCAGCGTAGGTGTGAAGGATGAGCAGTTCTTC.